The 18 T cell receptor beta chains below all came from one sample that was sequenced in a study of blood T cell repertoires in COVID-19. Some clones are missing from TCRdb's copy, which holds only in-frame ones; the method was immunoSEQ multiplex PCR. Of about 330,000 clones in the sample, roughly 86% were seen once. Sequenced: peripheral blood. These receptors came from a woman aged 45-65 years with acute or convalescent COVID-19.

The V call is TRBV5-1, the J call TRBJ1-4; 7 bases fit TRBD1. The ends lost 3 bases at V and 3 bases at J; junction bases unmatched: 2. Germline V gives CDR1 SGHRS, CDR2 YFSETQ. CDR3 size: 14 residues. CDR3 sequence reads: CASSSDRPNEKLFF. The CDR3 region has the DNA TGCGCCAGCAGCTCGGACAGGCCTAATGAAAAACTGTTTTTT.

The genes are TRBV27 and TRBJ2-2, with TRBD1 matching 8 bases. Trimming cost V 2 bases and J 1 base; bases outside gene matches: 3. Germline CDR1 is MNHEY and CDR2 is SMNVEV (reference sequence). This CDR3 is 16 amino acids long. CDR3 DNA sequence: TGTGCCAGCAGTTTACAGGGGGCGGTGAACACCGGGGAGCTGTTTTTT. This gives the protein CASSLQGAVNTGELFF.

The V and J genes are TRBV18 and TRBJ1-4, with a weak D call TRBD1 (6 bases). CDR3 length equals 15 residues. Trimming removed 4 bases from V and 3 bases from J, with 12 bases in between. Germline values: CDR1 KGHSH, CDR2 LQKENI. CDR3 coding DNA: TGTGCCAGCTCACGGGATGCAGGGGCTAATGAAAAACTGTTTTTT. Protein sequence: CASSRDAGANEKLFF.

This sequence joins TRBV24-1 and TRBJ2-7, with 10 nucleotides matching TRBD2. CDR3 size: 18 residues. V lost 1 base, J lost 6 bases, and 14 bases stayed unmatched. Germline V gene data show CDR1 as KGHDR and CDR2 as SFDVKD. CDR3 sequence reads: CATSDLDELAGVPSEQYF. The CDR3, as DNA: TGTGCCACCAGTGATTTAGACGAGCTAGCGGGAGTACCCTCCGAGCAGTACTTC.

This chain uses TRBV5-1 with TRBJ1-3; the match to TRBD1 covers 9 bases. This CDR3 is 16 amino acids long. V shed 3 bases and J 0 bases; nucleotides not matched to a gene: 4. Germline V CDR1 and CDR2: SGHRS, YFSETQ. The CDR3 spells CASSYTGGGSGNTIYF. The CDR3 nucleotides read TGCGCCAGCAGCTATACAGGGGGCGGCTCTGGAAACACCATATATTTT.

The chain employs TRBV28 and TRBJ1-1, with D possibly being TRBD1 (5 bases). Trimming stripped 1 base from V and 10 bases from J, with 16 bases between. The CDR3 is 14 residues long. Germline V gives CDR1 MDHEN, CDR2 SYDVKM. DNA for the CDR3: TGTGCCAGCAGTTTATTATCGGGGGGGTCGGGAGCTTTCTTT. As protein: CASSLLSGGSGAFF.

The CDR3 here is CSASDGETQYF. DNA of the CDR3: TGCAGTGCTAGCGACGGGGAGACCCAGTACTTC. The rearrangement joins TRBV20-1 to TRBJ2-5, with unresolved D. There are 11 residues in the CDR3. V was shortened by 3 bases and J by 5 bases, with 7 bases between the two germline ends. Germline V gene data show CDR1 as DFQATT and CDR2 as SNEGSKA (reference sequence).

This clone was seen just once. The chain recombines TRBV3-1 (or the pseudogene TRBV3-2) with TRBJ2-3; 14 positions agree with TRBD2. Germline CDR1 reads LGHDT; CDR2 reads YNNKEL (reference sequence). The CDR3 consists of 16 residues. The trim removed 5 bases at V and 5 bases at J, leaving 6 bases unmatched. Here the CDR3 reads CASSIPGLAGEDTQYF. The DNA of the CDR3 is TGTGCCAGCAGCATTCCGGGACTAGCGGGAGAAGATACGCAGTATTTT.

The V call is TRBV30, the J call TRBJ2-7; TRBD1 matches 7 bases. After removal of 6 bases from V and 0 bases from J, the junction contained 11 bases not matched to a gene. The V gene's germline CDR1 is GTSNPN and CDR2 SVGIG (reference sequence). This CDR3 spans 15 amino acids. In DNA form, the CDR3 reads TGTGCCTGCGAACCTCCGGGACAGTCCTCCTACGAGCAGTACTTC. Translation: CACEPPGQSSYEQYF.

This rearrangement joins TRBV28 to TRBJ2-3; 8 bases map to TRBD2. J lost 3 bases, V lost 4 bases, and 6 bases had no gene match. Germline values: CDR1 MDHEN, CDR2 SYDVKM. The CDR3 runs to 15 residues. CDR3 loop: CASSSLASGTDTQYF. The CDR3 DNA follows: TGTGCCAGCAGTTCCTTGGCTAGCGGGACAGATACGCAGTATTTT.

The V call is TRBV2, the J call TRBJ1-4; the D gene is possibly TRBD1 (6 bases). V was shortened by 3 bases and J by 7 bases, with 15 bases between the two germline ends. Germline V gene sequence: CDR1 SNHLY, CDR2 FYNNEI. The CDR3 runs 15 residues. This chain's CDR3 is CASSESGDTLEKLFF. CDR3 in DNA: TGTGCCAGCAGTGAGTCCGGGGACACCCTTGAAAAACTGTTTTTT.

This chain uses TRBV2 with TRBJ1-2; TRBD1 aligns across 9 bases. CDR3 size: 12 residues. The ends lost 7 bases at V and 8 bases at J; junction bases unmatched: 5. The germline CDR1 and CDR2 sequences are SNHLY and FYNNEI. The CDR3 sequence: CASTPGQGGYTF. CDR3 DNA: TGTGCCAGCACGCCGGGACAGGGCGGCTACACCTTC.

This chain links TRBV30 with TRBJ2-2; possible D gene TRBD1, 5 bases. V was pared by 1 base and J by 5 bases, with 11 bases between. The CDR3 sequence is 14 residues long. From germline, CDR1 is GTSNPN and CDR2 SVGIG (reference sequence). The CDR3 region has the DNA TGTGCCTGGAGTGGGAGACAGAATACCGGGGAGCTGTTTTTT. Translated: CAWSGRQNTGELFF.

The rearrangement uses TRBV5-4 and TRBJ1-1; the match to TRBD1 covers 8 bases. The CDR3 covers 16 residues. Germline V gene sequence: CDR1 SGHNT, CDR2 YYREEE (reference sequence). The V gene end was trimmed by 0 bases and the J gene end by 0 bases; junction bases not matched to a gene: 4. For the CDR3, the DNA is TGTGCCAGCAGCTTGGCAGGGGGCGCAATGAACACTGAAGCTTTCTTT. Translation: CASSLAGGAMNTEAFF.

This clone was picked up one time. This CDR3 reads CASSESPNTEAFF. For the CDR3, the DNA is TGTGCCAGCTCAGAGAGTCCTAACACTGAAGCTTTCTTT. V is TRBV18 and J is TRBJ1-1; D call uncertain. V shed 5 bases and J shed 2 bases, with 9 bases lying between them. Germline V CDR1 and CDR2: KGHSH, LQKENI. The CDR3 has 13 residues.

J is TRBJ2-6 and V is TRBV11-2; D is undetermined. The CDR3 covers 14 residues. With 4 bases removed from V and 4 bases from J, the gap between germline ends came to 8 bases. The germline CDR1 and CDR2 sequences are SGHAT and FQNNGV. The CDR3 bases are TGTGCCAGCAGCTCGATAGTGGGGGCCAACGTCCTGACTTTC. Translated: CASSSIVGANVLTF.

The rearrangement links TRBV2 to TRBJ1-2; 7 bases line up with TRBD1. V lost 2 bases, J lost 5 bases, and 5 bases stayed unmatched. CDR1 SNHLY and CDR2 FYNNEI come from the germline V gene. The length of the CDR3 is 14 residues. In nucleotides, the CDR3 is TGTGCCAGCAGTGAAATAGAACAGGGGTATGGCTACACCTTC. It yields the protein CASSEIEQGYGYTF.

Written as DNA, the CDR3 is TGCGCCAGCAGCTTGGGAGGGTACCAAGAGACCCAGTACTTC. This gives the protein CASSLGGYQETQYF. The chain couples TRBV5-1 to TRBJ2-5, with D perhaps matching TRBD2 (5 bases). The CDR3 is made up of 14 amino acids. Germline V gene lookup returns CDR1 SGHRS and CDR2 YFSETQ. Trimming took off 0 bases at V and 0 bases at J, with 6 bases between the two ends.